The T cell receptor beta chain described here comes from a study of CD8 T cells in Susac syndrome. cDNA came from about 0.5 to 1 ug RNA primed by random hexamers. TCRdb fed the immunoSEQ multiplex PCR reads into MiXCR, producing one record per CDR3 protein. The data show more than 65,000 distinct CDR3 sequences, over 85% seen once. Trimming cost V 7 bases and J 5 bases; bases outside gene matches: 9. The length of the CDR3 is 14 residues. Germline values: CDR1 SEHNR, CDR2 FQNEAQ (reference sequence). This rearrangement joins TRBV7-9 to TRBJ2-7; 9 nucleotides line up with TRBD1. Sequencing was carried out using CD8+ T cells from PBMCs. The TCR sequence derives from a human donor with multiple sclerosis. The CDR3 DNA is TGTGCCAGCACCGCGACAGGGGGAATCCACGAGCAGTACTTC. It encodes CASTATGGIHEQYF.